The sequence of this T cell receptor beta chain was determined in a study of T cell responses to AZD1222 COVID-19 vaccine. General study points: Reportedly, nearly half of unique spike TCRs recognized epitopes outside B.1.351/B.1.1.7 mutations. Donors in the cohort were predominantly white British and more often female, and clonal diversity was possibly underestimated. CD4 TCRs associated with vaccination spanned spike, dominating at 160-218 and 743-854.

CDR3 size: 15 residues. The V end was cut by 4 bases, the J end by 0 bases, with 7 bases between. Germline V CDR1 and CDR2: KGHSH, LQKENI. Note on this clone: Its antigen is still unknown.

The table came from immunoSEQ multiplex PCR; TCRdb's copy has only in-frame clones and leaves some out. The sample lists more than 100,000 clones; 85% to 90% were seen once. The gene calls are TRBV18 and TRBJ1-6; D not resolved. The input for sequencing was peripheral blood, taken on day 0 of AZD1222 vaccination. This TCR came from an adult in good health. This CDR3 reads CASSQASSYNSPLHF. The DNA of the CDR3 is TGTGCCAGCTCACAGGCGAGCTCCTATAATTCACCCCTCCACTTT.